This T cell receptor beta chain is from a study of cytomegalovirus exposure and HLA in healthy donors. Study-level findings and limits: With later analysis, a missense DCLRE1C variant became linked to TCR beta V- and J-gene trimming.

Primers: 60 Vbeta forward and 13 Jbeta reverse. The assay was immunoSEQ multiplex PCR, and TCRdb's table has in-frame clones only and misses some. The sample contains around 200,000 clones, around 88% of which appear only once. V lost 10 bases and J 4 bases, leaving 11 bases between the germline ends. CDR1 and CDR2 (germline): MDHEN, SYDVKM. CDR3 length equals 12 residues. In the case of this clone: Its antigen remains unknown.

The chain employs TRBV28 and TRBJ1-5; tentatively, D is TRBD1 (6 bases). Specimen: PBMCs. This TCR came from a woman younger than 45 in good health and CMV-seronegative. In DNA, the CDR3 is TGTGCCATCCAGGGGCCAAATCAGCCCCAGCATTTT. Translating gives CAIQGPNQPQHF.